Sequencing of this TCR beta chain was carried out in a study of blood T cell repertoires in COVID-19. Study as a whole: Both acute and convalescent COVID-19 samples were obtained from the United States, Italy and Spain. T cells, B-cell-depleted T cells, or PBMCs provided the cDNA or gDNA that served as material.

This clone was seen just once. Source study methods: The assay estimated nucleated cells by amplifying reference gene primers. Assay used: immunoSEQ multiplex PCR; TCRdb lists only in-frame clones, some missing. V and J calls and clone size follow that table, whereas D and trimming were derived from the DNA. The sample yields approximately 200,000 clones, 94% seen once. With V trimmed by 2 bases and J by 5 bases, 2 bases remained unmatched. The CDR3 runs to 13 residues. Germline-derived CDR1 and CDR2 are SGHDT and YYEEEE. Patients at the Seattle site were enrolled during active infection and followed longitudinally.

The J gene is TRBJ2-5, the V gene TRBV5-6; 8 nucleotides align to TRBD2. The sequencing sample was made of peripheral blood. The receptor's source is a man aged 25 to 45 with COVID-19, enrolled during active disease. CDR3 protein: CASSFGRGETQYF. Written as DNA, the CDR3 is TGTGCCAGCAGCTTCGGGAGGGGGGAGACCCAGTACTTC.